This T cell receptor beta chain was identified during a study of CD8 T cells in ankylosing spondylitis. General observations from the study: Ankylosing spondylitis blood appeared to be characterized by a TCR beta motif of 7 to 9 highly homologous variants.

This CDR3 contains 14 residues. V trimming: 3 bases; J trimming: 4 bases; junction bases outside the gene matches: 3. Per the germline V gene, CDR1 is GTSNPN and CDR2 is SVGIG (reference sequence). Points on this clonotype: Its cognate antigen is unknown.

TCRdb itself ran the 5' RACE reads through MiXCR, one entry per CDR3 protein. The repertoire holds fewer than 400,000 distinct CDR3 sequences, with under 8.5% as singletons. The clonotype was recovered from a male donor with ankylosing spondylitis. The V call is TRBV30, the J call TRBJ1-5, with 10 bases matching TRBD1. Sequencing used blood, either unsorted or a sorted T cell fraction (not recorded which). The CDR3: CAWRTGGDNQPQHF. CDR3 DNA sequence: TGTGCCTGGAGGACAGGGGGCGATAATCAGCCCCAGCATTTT.